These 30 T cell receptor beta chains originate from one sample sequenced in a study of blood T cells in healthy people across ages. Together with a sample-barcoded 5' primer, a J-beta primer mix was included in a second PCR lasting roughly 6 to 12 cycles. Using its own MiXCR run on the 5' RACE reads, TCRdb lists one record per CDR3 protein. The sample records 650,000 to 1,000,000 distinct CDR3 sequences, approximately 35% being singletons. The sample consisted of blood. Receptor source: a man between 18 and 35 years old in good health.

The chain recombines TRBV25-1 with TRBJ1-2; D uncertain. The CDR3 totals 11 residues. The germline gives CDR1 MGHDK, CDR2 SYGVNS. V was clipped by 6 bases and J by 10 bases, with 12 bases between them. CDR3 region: CASRAEGYYTF. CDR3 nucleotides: TGTGCCAGCAGGGCAGAAGGGTACTACACCTTC.

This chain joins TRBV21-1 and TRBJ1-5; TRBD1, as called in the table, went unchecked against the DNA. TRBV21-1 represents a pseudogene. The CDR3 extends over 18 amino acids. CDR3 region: CAGRTGTGNEEGNQPQHF. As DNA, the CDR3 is TGTGCCGGGCGTACCGGGACAGGGAATGAGGAGGGCAATCAGCCCCAGCATTTT.

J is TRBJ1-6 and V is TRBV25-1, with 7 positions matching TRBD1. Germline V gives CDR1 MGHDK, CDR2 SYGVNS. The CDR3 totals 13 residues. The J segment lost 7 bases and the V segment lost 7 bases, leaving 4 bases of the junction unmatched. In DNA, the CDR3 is TGTGCCAGCACCACGACAGGGAATTCACCCCTCCACTTT. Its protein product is CASTTTGNSPLHF. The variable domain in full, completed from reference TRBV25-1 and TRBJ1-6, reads EADIYQTPRYLVIGTGKKITLECSQTMGHDKMYWYQQDPGMELHLIHYSYGVNSTEKGDLSSESTVSRIRTEHFPLTLESARPSHTSQYLCASTTTGNSPLHFGNGTRLTVT.

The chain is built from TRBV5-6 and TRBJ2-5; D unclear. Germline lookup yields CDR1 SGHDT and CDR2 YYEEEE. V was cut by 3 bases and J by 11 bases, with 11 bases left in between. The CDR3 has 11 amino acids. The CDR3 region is CASSSPYGQYF. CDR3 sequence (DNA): TGTGCCAGCAGCTCCCCATACGGGCAGTACTTC.

The CDR3 sequence is CASSPRLQGTYNSPLHF. CDR3 nucleotides: TGTGCCAGCAGTCCAAGGCTCCAGGGTACTTATAATTCACCCCTCCACTTT. The J gene is TRBJ1-6, the V gene TRBV12-3 or TRBV12-4, with D possibly matching TRBD1 (5 bases). The CDR3 contains 17 residues. The ends were cut back, 5 bases at V and 4 bases at J, with 18 bases in the middle.

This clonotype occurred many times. CDR3 nucleotides: TGCGCCAGCAGCCAAGAGTCCGGGGGCGGGTACGAGCAGTACTTC. Translating it yields CASSQESGGGYEQYF. The chain carries TRBV4-1 and TRBJ2-7; D could derive from TRBD1 or TRBD2 (6 bases each). Looked up from germline, CDR1 is MGHRA and CDR2 is YSYEKL. V shed 0 bases and J shed 4 bases, with 13 bases lying between them. There are 15 residues in the CDR3.

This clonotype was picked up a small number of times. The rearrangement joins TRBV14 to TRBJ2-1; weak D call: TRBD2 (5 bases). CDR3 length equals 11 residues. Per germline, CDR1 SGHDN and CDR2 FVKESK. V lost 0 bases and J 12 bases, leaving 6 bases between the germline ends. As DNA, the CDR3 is TGTGCCAGCAGCCAAGAGCGGGCGCAGTTCTTC. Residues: CASSQERAQFF.

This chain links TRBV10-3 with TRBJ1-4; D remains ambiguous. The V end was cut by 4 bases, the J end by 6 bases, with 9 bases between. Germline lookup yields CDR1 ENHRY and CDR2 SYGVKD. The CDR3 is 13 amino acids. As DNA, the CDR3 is TGTGCCATCAGTGCGTCAAACGATGAAAAACTGTTTTTT. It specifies CAISASNDEKLFF.

The CDR3 sequence: CASNLGTSGRSYNEQFF. CDR3 nucleotides: TGTGCCAGCAACCTAGGGACTAGCGGGAGGTCCTACAATGAGCAGTTCTTC. The J gene is TRBJ2-1, the V gene TRBV16, with 15 bases that match TRBD2. Germline CDR1 and CDR2: KGHSY and FQNENV. V shed 7 bases, J shed 1 base, and the junction held 5 bases outside the gene matches. The CDR3 length is 17 residues.

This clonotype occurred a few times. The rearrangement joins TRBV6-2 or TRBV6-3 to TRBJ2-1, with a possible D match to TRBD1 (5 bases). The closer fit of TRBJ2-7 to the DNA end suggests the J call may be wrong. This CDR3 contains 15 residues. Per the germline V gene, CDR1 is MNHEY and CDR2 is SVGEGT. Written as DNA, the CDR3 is TGTGCCAGCAGGACCACTGGGGCCTCCTACAATGAGCAGTACTTC. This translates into CASRTTGASYNEQYF.

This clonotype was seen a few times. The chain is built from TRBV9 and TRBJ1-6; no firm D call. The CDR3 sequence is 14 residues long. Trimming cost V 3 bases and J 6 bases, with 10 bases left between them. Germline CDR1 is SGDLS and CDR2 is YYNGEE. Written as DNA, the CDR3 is TGTGCCAGCAGCGCCCGCCAGACTAATTCACCCCTCCACTTT. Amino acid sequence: CASSARQTNSPLHF.

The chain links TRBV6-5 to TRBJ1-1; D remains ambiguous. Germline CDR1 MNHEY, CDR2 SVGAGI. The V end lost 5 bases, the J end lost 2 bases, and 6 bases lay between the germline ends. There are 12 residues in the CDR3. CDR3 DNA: TGTGCCAGCAGTGGGGAAAACACTGAAGCTTTCTTT. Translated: CASSGENTEAFF.

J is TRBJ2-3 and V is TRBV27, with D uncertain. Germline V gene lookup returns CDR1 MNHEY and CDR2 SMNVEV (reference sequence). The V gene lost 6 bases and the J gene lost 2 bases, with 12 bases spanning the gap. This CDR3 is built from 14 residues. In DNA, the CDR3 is TGTGCCAGCAGCTTGGCAGCCCTCACAGATACGCAGTATTTT. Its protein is CASSLAALTDTQYF.

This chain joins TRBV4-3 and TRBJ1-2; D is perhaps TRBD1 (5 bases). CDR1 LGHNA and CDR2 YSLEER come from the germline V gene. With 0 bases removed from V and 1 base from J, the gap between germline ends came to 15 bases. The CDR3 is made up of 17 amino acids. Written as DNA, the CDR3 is TGCGCCAGCAGCCAAGATTCGAGAGGGGCCCTTAACTATGGCTACACCTTC. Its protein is CASSQDSRGALNYGYTF.

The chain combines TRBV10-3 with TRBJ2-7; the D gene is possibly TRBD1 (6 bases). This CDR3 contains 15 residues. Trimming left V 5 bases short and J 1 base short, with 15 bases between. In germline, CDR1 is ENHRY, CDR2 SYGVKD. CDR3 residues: CAISSPPDRSYEQYF. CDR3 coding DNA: TGTGCCATCAGTTCTCCGCCCGACAGGTCCTACGAGCAGTACTTC.

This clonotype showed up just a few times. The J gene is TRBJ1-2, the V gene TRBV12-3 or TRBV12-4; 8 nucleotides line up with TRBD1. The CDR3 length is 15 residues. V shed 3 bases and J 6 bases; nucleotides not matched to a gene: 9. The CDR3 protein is CASSFRGQGINGYTF. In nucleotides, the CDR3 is TGTGCCAGCAGTTTTCGCGGACAGGGCATAAATGGCTACACCTTC.

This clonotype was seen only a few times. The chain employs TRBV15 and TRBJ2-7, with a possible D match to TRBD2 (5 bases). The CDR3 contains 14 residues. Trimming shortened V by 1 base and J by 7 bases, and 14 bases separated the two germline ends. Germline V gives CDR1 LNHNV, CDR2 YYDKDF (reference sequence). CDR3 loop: CATSRALEGSEQYF. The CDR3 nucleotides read TGTGCCACCAGCAGAGCTTTAGAGGGATCGGAGCAGTACTTC. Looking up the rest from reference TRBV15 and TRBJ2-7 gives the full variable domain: DAMVIQNPRYQVTQFGKPVTLSCSQTLNHNVMYWYQQKSSQAPKLLFHYYDKDFNNEADTPDNFQSRRPNTSFCFLDIRSPGLGDTAMYLCATSRALEGSEQYFGPGTRLTVT.

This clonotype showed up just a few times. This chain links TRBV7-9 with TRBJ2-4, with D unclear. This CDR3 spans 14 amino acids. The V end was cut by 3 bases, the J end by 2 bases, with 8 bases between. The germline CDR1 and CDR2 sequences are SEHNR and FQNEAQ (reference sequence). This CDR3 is CASSLDGTKNIQYF. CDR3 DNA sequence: TGTGCCAGCAGCTTGGACGGAACCAAAAACATTCAGTACTTC.

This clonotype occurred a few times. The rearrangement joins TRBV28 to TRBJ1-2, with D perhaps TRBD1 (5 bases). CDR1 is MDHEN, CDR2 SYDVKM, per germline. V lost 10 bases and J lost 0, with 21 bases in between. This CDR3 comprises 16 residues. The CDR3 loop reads CAIWGTAHGANYGYTF. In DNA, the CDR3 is TGTGCCATCTGGGGGACGGCTCATGGGGCTAACTATGGCTACACCTTC.

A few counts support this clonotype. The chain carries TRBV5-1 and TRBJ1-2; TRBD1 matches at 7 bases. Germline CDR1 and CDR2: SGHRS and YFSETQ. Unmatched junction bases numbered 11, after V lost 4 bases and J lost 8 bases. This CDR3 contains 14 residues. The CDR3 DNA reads TGCGCCAGCAGCCCGGGACAGCCTCGGGACGGCTACACCTTC. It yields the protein CASSPGQPRDGYTF.

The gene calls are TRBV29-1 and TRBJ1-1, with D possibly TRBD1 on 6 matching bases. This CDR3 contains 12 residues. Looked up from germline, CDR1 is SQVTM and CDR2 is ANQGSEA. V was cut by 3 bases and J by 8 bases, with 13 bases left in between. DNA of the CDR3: TGCAGCGTTGATCAGGGGCGTCCGGAAGCTTTCTTT. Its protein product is CSVDQGRPEAFF.

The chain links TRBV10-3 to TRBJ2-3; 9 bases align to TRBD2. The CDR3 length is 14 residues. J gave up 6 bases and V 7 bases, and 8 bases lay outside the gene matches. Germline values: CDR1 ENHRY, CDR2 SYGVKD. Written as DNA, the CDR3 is TGTGCCATCACCCCTGTAGCGGGGGTGGATACGCAGTATTTT. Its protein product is CAITPVAGVDTQYF.

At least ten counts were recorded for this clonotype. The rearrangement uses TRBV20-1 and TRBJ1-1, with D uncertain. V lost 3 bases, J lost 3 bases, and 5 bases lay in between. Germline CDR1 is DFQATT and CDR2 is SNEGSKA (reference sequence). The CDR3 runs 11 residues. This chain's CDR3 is CSASSYTEAFF. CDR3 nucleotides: TGCAGTGCTAGCTCCTACACTGAAGCTTTCTTT.

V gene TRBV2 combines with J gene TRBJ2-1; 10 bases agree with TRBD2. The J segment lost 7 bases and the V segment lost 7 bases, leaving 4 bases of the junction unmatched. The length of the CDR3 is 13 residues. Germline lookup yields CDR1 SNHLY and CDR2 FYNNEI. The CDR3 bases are TGTGCCAGCAAGCTAGCGGGAGTGAATGAGCAGTTCTTC. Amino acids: CASKLAGVNEQFF.

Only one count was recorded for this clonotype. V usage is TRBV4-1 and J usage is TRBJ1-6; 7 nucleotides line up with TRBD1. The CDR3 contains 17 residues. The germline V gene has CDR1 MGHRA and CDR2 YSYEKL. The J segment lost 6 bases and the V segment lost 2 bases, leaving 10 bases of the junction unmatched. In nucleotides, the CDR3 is TGCGCCAGCAGCCAACCGACAGGGTACGGCCTTAATTCACCCCTCCACTTT. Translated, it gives CASSQPTGYGLNSPLHF.

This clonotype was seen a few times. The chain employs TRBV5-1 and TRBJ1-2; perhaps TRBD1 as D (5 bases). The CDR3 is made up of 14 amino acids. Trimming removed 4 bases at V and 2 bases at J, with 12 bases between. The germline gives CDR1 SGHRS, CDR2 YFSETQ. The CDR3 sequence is CASSPSGPNYGYTF. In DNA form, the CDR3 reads TGCGCCAGCAGCCCCTCGGGGCCCAACTATGGCTACACCTTC.

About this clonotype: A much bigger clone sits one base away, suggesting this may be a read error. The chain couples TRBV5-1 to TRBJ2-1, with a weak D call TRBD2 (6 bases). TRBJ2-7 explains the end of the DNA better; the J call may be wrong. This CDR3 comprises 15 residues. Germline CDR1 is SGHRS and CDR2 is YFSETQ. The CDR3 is CASSGGTQTYNEQYF. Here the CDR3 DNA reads TGCGCCAGCAGCGGAGGGACGCAAACCTACAATGAGCAGTACTTC.

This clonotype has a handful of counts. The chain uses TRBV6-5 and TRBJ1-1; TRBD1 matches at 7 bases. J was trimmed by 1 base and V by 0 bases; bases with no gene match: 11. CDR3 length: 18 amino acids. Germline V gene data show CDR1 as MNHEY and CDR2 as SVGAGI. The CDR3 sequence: CASSYSSPRQGANTEAFF. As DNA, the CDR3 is TGTGCCAGCAGTTACTCGAGCCCCCGACAGGGAGCGAACACTGAAGCTTTCTTT.

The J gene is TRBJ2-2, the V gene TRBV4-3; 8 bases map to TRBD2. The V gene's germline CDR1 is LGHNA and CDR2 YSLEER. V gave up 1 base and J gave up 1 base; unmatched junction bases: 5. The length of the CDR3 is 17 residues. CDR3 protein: CASSQGSGGLNTGELFF. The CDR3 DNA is TGCGCCAGCAGCCAAGGGAGCGGGGGTCTGAACACCGGGGAGCTGTTTTTT.

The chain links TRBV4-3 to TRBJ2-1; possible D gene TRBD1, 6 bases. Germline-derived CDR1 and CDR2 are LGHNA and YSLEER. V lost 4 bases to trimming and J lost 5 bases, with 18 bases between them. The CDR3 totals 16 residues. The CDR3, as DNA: TGCGCCAGCAGCCGGGAGAGGGTCAGGGGCCACAATGAGCAGTTCTTC. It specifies CASSRERVRGHNEQFF.